The source of this T cell receptor beta chain is a study of T cells after yellow fever vaccination. Across the whole study: SMART-Seq v4 Ultra Low Input served to prepare low-cell-number fractions.

Many counts were recorded for this clonotype. Each CDR3 protein gets one entry after TCRdb re-called the 5' RACE reads with MiXCR. The repertoire holds about 330,000 distinct CDR3 sequences, approximately 4% seen once, with around 23% in the top ten. The CDR3 runs 16 residues. Trimming shortened V by 4 bases and J by 0 bases, and 10 bases separated the two germline ends. The chain uses TRBV12-3 or TRBV12-4 and TRBJ1-6; D is unresolved. Material: PBMCs, obtained 5 days after the yellow fever booster vaccination. The receptor's source is a man between 18 and 35 years old who received the YFV17D yellow fever vaccine. This chain's CDR3 is CASSSGGFSYNSPLHF. In DNA, the CDR3 is TGTGCCAGCAGTTCCGGCGGATTCTCCTATAATTCACCCCTCCACTTT.